This T cell receptor (beta chain) was identified in a study of cytomegalovirus exposure and HLA in healthy donors (dated 2017 in TCRdb). General notes on the study: An earlier analysis of 587 of the donors reported approximately 300 Gb of sequence data and around 110 million unique TCR beta sequences from 150 million to 200 million T cells. An early release covering about 600 HLA-typed donors comprised about 300 gigabases of sequencing data and 65 million to 100 million unique TCR sequences. The genetic ancestry cluster associated with self-reported Caucasian donors included around four fifths of the roughly 390 genotyped donors. The study aimed to test whether signatures of past pathogen exposure could be identified by cataloging public T cell receptors. The study profiled the T cell repertoires of hundreds of subjects by immunosequencing and related them to cytomegalovirus serostatus. Besides the first cohort of hundreds of subjects, a separate validation cohort made up of around 120 different subjects was used. To predict cytomegalovirus infection status, the study brought together high-throughput TCR immunosequencing, statistical association of individual TCRs with disease status, and machine learning. In a later analysis, previously published TCR beta repertoires from 600 to 850 donors were re-analyzed and high-resolution HLA genotyping was added so that TCR occurrence patterns could be studied. The later analysis used no new phenotypic data to find candidate immune exposures, relying instead on TCR beta sequences and their occurrence across donors. In an earlier analysis of roughly 580 of the donors, high-throughput TCR beta sequencing was used to judge whether each TCR beta V gene segment behaved as functional or pseudogenic. Donor age, sex, ethnicity and CMV serostatus were compiled alongside the repertoire data. A later genetic analysis took genome-wide SNP genotypes for about 55% of the 666 donors and used that subset as a discovery cohort. Every discovery cohort repertoire had been produced on one sequencing platform. Class I and class II HLA loci were covered by the typing at four-digit resolution. Typing coverage varied by locus: roughly 629-630 donors for A, B, C, DRB1 and DQB1; approximately 500 for DQA1; approximately 570 for DPA1; 450 to 480 for DPB1. Because of strong linkage in the cohort, 5 or 6 DR-DQ haplotypes were treated as single units for association and clustering. Across some 400 genotyped donors of the cohort, an average of roughly 250,000 unique TCR beta nucleotide sequences per donor were sequenced, and roughly 20% of those sequences were non-productive. Overall results and qualifications from the work: Immune exposure information for the cohort was limited to CMV serostatus. Presence/absence analyses assumed roughly uniform sequencing depth across donors, an assumption that may not hold. Only TCR beta chains were sequenced in this cohort, and the absence of alpha or paired-chain data limited detectable features. According to a later genetic analysis, donors in an Asian-associated ancestry cluster had fewer N-insertions in productive TCRs than the roughly 700-donor mean. A later analysis associated 15,000 to 20,000 TCR beta sequences with specific HLA alleles at a false discovery rate of 0.05. In a later genetic analysis, a missense DCLRE1C variant was associated with V-gene and J-gene trimming of TCR beta chains, and the association was replicated in an independent cohort. Most CMV-associated TCR beta chains appeared to be HLA-restricted in a later analysis, and the HLA associations seemed to be driven largely by CMV exposure. The authors suggested that the approach could potentially be extended to other disease states and immunological phenotypes. Most TCR sequences were seen in very few donors, while some public TCRs were found in many individuals. The classifier was reported to diagnose cytomegalovirus status with high specificity and sensitivity in both the original cohort and the validation cohort. Some IMGT-functional V segments, including TRBV6-2 and TRBV6-3, could not be distinguished by the 87-base-pair reads and were therefore excluded. The earlier analysis of about 600 of the donors excluded seventeen rarely observed V segments, including chromosome 9 orphons, because counts were too low. When HLA alleles, especially DR and DQ, strongly co-occurred, TCR associations were difficult to assign to individual alleles. A further reported finding was that TCR beta sequences accurately predicted the HLA-A and HLA-B alleles for most subjects in the first cohort. The study listed 164 TCR beta chains as associated with cytomegalovirus. Broadly in line with IMGT annotations, most TCR beta V segments showed up in productive rearrangements about 87% or about 30% of the time in an earlier analysis of 587 of the donors. A group of highly shared sequence variants was considered likely to be a technical artifact of the sequencing pipeline. Linkage disequilibrium might explain the correlated functional status among segregating V segments, but an unknown experimental factor could not be excluded. A few of the identified cytomegalovirus-associated TCR beta chains were confirmed in vitro to be specific for cytomegalovirus antigens. Because HLA typing was unavailable for some donors at each locus, only the typed subset was used in association tests. In a later analysis, the rate of TCR association differed among HLA loci, with DRB1 alleles having the most associated TCRs and HLA-C alleles having the fewest. A later analysis found that HLA-associated TCR beta chains were more clonally expanded and had lower generation probabilities than equally common non-associated chains. In a later analysis, several top co-occurrence clusters were reported to appear linked to parvovirus B19, influenza, CMV and Epstein-Barr virus.

This clone was detected a few times. Its target antigen remains unknown. No qualities accompany the bases; no much larger clone lies one base away. Preparation of the library involved the immunoSEQ multiplex PCR assay. For the multiplex PCR, a mixture combining 60 forward primers for TCR Vbeta segments and 13 reverse primers for TCR Jbeta segments was used. The CDR3 region of rearranged TCR beta genes was amplified from genomic DNA by a multiplex PCR assay. The Illumina HiSeq System was used to sequence the amplified TCR beta libraries as 87-base-pair reads. In the paper's pipeline: A later analysis counted some 80 million unique TCR beta chains across the 500 to 850 repertoires, and roughly 9.9 million of these chains were shared by at least two donors. Raw reads were error-corrected and collapsed into unique sequences with a nearest-neighbor algorithm that merged closely related sequences to remove PCR and sequencing errors. CDR3 sequences were aligned to IMGT reference sequences to assign V, D and J gene segments. Each retained sequence needed at least a six-nucleotide match to both a V gene segment and a J gene segment. Rearrangements were classified as productive when the CDR3 lacked stop codons and remained in frame with V and J, and all other rearrangements were classified as non-productive. Following IMGT convention, CDR3 was defined as the stretch from the second conserved V-encoded cysteine up to the conserved J-encoded phenylalanine. The earlier analysis of about 610 of the donors excluded sequences that lacked an unambiguous match to a single V gene segment. An earlier analysis of 587 of the donors called V segments functional above 56.7% productive rearrangements and segregating when the between-donor standard deviation exceeded 5%. To diagnose cytomegalovirus status from the catalog of TCR beta chain sequences, a statistical classification framework was built. V and J gene assignment, in a later analysis, came from comparing TCR nucleotide sequences with IMGT/GENE-DB human TR gene sequences. A later analysis assigned CDR3 sequences and most-parsimonious VDJ recombination scenarios with the TCRdist pipeline. A later analysis defined each TCR beta chain by its CDR3 amino acid sequence plus V-gene family, and excluded reads lacking a unique V-gene family. As a way to deal with suspected cross-contamination and a sequencing artifact, a later analysis dropped hundreds of nucleotide sequences that were highly shared and had low generation probability. For each public chain, a later analysis derived a clonal expansion index from normalized ranks of inferred template counts within each repertoire. In a later analysis, generation probabilities were computed with a VDJ recombination model fitted to out-of-frame rearrangements, and the resulting probabilities were checked against IGoR. A later analysis scored TCR-TCR, TCR-HLA and TCR-CMV co-occurrence with hypergeometric tests, applying a repertoire-size bias correction to TCR pairs. To estimate false discovery rates, a later analysis permuted the HLA or CMV assignments 20 times. In a later analysis, co-occurring TCRs were grouped with DBSCAN, and TCRdist sequence similarity was added when clustering was performed within HLA-allele-positive subsets. Repertoires with fewer than 30,000 or more than 120,000 public chains were left out of co-occurrence clustering, as were five repertoires with anomalous nucleotide sharing. Entries here come from immuneACCESS through TCRdb and include only in-frame sequences with V and J called. Some clones fail to appear in such tables; in the studies checked, an unresolved V gene covers under half of the shortfall, and the cause of the remainder is unknown. V, J and clone size were drawn from that table, and D and trimming were deduced from the DNA. The sample includes around 100,000 clones, with 75% observed a single time. The ten biggest clones cover 8.5% to 12% of the sample.

Relative to germline, V is 6 bases shorter and J is 1 base shorter, with 12 bases between their ends. Taken from the germline V gene, the CDR1 and CDR2 loops are SNHLY and FYNNEI. The CDR3 sequence holds 14 residues, the cysteine and phenylalanine included. The CDR3 DNA has 42 bases and is translated from base 1. In total, 666 healthy bone marrow donors made up the cohort. Cohort members were all nominally healthy when sampled, although unrecorded immune exposures were likely present. The donor tested CMV seronegative, placing the donor among the 350 to 400 seronegative members of the cohort. A peripheral blood sample was provided by each donor, and peripheral blood mononuclear cells were used for TCR beta sequencing. Genomic DNA was extracted from the blood cell samples with the Qiagen DNeasy Blood Extraction Kit.

This chain joins TRBV2 to TRBJ1-1; TRBD1 is perhaps the D gene, given 6 matching bases. Sequencing was performed on PBMCs. The clonotype comes from a man aged 50 or older in good health and CMV-seronegative. DNA sequence: TGTGCCAGCAGGAGGGACATATCGAACACTGAAGCTTTCTTT. Protein translation: CASRRDISNTEAFF.